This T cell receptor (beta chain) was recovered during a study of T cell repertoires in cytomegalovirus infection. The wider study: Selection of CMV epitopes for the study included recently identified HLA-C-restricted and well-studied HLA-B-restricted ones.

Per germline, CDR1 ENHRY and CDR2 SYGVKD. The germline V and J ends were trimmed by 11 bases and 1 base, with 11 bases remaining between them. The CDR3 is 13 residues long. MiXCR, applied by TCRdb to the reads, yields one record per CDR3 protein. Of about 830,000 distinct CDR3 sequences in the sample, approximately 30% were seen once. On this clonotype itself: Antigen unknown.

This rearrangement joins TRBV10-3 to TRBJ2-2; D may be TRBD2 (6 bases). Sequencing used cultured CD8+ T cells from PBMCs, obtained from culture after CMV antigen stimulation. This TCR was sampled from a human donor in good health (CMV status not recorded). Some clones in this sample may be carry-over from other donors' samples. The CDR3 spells CACEEGNTGELFF. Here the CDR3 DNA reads TGTGCCTGCGAGGAGGGGAACACCGGGGAGCTGTTTTTT.